This T cell receptor (beta chain) was profiled in a study of blood T cells in healthy people across ages. General study results and limits: Compared with aged donors, long-lived donors showed fewer expanded clones, suggesting selection.

With a J-beta primer mix and a sample-barcoded 5' primer, a second PCR ran 7 to 11 cycles. MiXCR, run by TCRdb on the 5' RACE reads, gives a single entry per CDR3 protein. This table holds 540,000 or so distinct CDR3 sequences, about 26% found once. This clonotype showed up just a few times. Its matching antigen is unknown. Germline lookup yields CDR1 SQVTM and CDR2 ANQGSEA. Trimming stripped 4 bases from V and 0 bases from J, with 16 bases between. The CDR3 extends over 16 amino acids. This sequence was found in an older woman in good health. The rearrangement links TRBV29-1 to TRBJ1-3; D unresolved. The sequencing sample was made of blood. The CDR3 bases are TGCAGCGTTGCTATAAAGGGCCTGATCTCTGGAAACACCATATATTTT. Translation: CSVAIKGLISGNTIYF.